This T cell receptor beta chain appears in the sequencing data of a study of shared clonotypes between healthy human individuals (TCRdb year 2020). Regarding the research as a whole: Three men and a couple of women, aged 18 to 49 years, made up the cohort. For each donor, CD4 naive and CD4 memory were each given three plates, CD8 naive was given two plates, and CD8 memory was given one plate. To increase sequencing depth and limit assay-specific biases, TCR repertoire library preparation and sequencing were carried out by different laboratories using diverse techniques. Per donor, leukapheresis produced somewhere between about 0.8 and 9.5 billion PBMCs. The study deeply sequenced blood TCR repertoires of about 5 healthy adults to estimate repertoire size and the extent of clonotype sharing between individuals. General conclusions and limits of the study: Estimated clonotype richness was generally larger for naive than for memory subsets. Pairwise subsampling led to the expectation that sequencing depth would affect the degree of clonotype sharing among donors. Only blood was sampled, and tissue TCR repertoires likely differ from those in blood. Across a few donors, roughly 5.1% of naive CD4, more than 3% of naive CD8, about 2.3% of memory CD4, and under 0.45% of memory CD8 clonotypes were shared. Clonotypes shared by all four sorted-subset donors showed higher generation probabilities than non-shared clonotypes. Because the study included a small number of donors, the genetic and exposure-history diversity represented was limited. Rarefaction of sorted-subset datasets indicated incomplete sequencing despite the large sequencing depth.

CD8 naive samples were obtained by positive selection for CCR7 among CD45RO-negative cells, yielding a CD45RA+CCR7+ population from which TemRA cells were excluded. Donors were healthy HIV-negative adults with no recently reported acute infections or vaccinations. Only Caucasian adults living in Nashville, Tennessee, USA were represented among the donors. Blood was collected by leukapheresis, and PBMCs were isolated by Ficoll-Histopaque density gradient centrifugation and then cryopreserved in liquid nitrogen vapor phase. Analytical flow cytometry was used to check the purity and quantity of each magnetically sorted T cell population. Genomic DNA was isolated from each sorted fraction and quantified by UV absorbance on a Nanodrop 2000c. CDR1 is given as SGHDT and CDR2 as YYEEEE, both from the germline V gene. The CDR3 starts with the cysteine, ends with the phenylalanine, and has 17 residues. CDR3 DNA is the only sequence kept; it has 51 bases, read in frame from the first base. V trim: 3 bases; J trim: 1 base; unmatched bases: 8.

About this clone: There is no known antigen for this receptor. Base qualities are missing; no much larger clone stands one base away.

TCR CDR3 regions were amplified from genomic DNA by multiplex PCR using the deep immunoSEQ assay. Genomic DNA extracted from each cell subset was distributed evenly over all wells of several immunoSEQ 96-well plates, and each plate served as one replicate. For sorted subsets, roughly 200 ng of genomic DNA, equivalent to around 31,000 T cell genomes, went into each replicate PCR. The purified libraries were quantified using a Qubit 3.0 fluorometer, sized with a Bioanalyzer 2100, and then quantified again using the KAPA Library Quantification kit. Each immunoSEQ 96-well plate was sequenced on its own single-read 150-cycle Illumina NextSeq 550 flow cell. In the authors' own workflow: Because the immunoSEQ output held only junctional sequences and lacked quality scores, the filtering could not match the filtering applied to full-length reads. To assign V/J genes and CDR3, sequences were annotated using PyIR, a Python wrapper for IgBLAST v1.9, with IMGT germline references. Reads were filtered out if the reads had weak V/J assignments (E-value above 1e-6), no CDR3, stop codons, out-of-frame junctions, or ambiguous translated residues. V3J clonotypes were defined by identical inferred V gene, J gene, and CDR3 amino acid sequence. The percentage overlap between two repertoires was calculated by dividing the number of shared unique clonotypes by the size of the smaller repertoire. Three approaches were used to assess repertoire richness: RTK rarefaction, the Chao1 estimator, and Recon v2.1 estimates of unobserved clonotypes. Generation probabilities were computed with OLGA for all TCRbeta clonotypes obtained by the gDNA method from a handful of donors. TCRdb mirrors the immuneACCESS table, restricted to in-frame sequences. Some clones are absent from its copies; in checked studies, under half trace to an unresolved V gene, and the reason for the others is unknown. V and J calls and clone size come straight from that table; D and trimming were deduced from the DNA. The sample table shows more than 2 million clones, and 93% are seen once. The ten most abundant clones make up under 2% of the sample.

The source is a man aged 18 to 30 in good health. Some clones in this sample may be carry-over from other donors' samples. The chain is assembled from TRBV5-6 and TRBJ2-1, with 9 bases in between that match TRBD2. The sequencing sample was made of naive CD8+ T cells from PBMCs. Sample cell subset or site, as interpreted from the label and publication: CD45RA+CCR7+. The CDR3 reads CASSSALAGSSYNEQFF. The DNA is TGTGCCAGCAGCTCCGCGCTAGCGGGATCGTCCTACAATGAGCAGTTCTTC.